The 5 T cell receptor beta chains presented below share a single source sample, sequenced in a study of cytomegalovirus exposure and HLA in healthy donors. TCRdb keeps only in-frame clones here, not all; method: immunoSEQ multiplex PCR. The repertoire holds under 250,000 clones, with 75% to 95% as singletons. Sequenced input: PBMCs. The receptors here all came from a woman between 18 and 30 years old in good health and CMV-seronegative.

This clone was recorded once. V gene TRBV5-1 combines with J gene TRBJ2-7, with D possibly matching TRBD1 (5 bases). Germline V gene sequence: CDR1 SGHRS, CDR2 YFSETQ. Trimming cost V 4 bases and J 5 bases, with 16 bases left between them. This CDR3 contains 14 residues. CDR3 in amino acids: CASSARQGRNEQYF. Here the CDR3 DNA reads TGCGCCAGCAGCGCGCGGCAGGGTCGTAACGAGCAGTACTTC.

This sequence joins TRBV4-1 and TRBJ1-1, with 7 nucleotides matching TRBD1. Germline CDR1 reads MGHRA; CDR2 reads YSYEKL. With 5 bases clipped from V and 1 base from J, the junction kept 10 bases outside the gene matches. The CDR3 runs 16 residues. CDR3 protein: CASSRGQAVGNTEAFF. Written as DNA, the CDR3 is TGCGCCAGCAGCAGAGGACAGGCCGTCGGGAACACTGAAGCTTTCTTT.

CDR3 nucleotide sequence: TGTGCCTCGGGGAGCGGGAGCGCAGATACGCAGTATTTT. This encodes CASGSGSADTQYF. The gene calls are TRBV2 and TRBJ2-3; 8 bases match TRBD2. Per the germline V gene, CDR1 is SNHLY and CDR2 is FYNNEI. The V segment lost 11 bases and the J segment 4 bases; nucleotides outside the gene matches: 8. CDR3 length equals 13 residues.

The rearrangement uses TRBV11-3 and TRBJ2-6, with D perhaps TRBD1 (5 bases). V lost 0 bases and J lost 1, with 10 bases in between. Per germline, CDR1 SGHNT and CDR2 YENEEA. This CDR3 comprises 17 residues. The CDR3 sequence is CASSLEKSGSGANVLTF. CDR3 coding DNA: TGTGCCAGCAGCTTAGAAAAGTCAGGGTCTGGGGCCAACGTCCTGACTTTC.

The chain joins TRBV7-9 to TRBJ2-2; 8 bases are shared with TRBD2. Germline V lookup: CDR1 SEHNR, CDR2 FQNEAQ (reference sequence). V shed 3 bases and J 5 bases; nucleotides not matched to a gene: 2. The CDR3 is made up of 14 amino acids. The chain's CDR3 is CASSFGGVTGELFF. DNA of the CDR3: TGTGCCAGCAGCTTCGGGGGGGTGACCGGGGAGCTGTTTTTT.